The 19 T cell receptor beta chains in this list originate from one sample, sequenced in a study of T cells in Graves' hyperthyroidism and ophthalmopathy. Amplified TCR beta CDR3 regions derived from RNA transcripts. Using the HTBI primer set, a first-round RT-PCR was run on the TCR CDR3. One entry per CDR3 protein, called by TCRdb with MiXCR from the multiplex PCR reads. The data contain 250,000 or so distinct CDR3 sequences, nearly 15% of them singletons. The specimen was blood. The receptors here all came from a woman in her forties or fifties with Graves' hyperthyroidism that later progressed to Graves' ophthalmopathy.

This clonotype was seen a handful of times. The chain uses TRBV10-3 and TRBJ1-1; TRBD1 aligns across 7 bases. Unmatched junction bases numbered 10, after V lost 3 bases and J lost 6 bases. This CDR3 spans 15 amino acids. Per the germline V gene, CDR1 is ENHRY and CDR2 is SYGVKD. In nucleotides, the CDR3 is TGTGCCATCAGTGAATGGGCAGGGGGGGACGCTGAAGCTTTCTTT. Its translation is CAISEWAGGDAEAFF.

This clonotype appeared many times. The rearrangement joins TRBV5-1 to TRBJ1-2, with a possible D match to TRBD1 (5 bases). The CDR3 spans 15 residues. Between the trimmed V and J ends, which lost 0 bases and 0 bases, there was a span of 9 bases. Germline CDR1 and CDR2: SGHRS and YFSETQ. CDR3 sequence: CASSLAGVANYGYTF. The CDR3 coding sequence is TGCGCCAGCAGCTTGGCGGGGGTCGCTAACTATGGCTACACCTTC.

The CDR3 sequence is CASSMGEAFF. The CDR3 bases are TGTGCCAGTAGTATGGGTGAAGCTTTCTTT. The chain has TRBV19 and TRBJ1-1; D ambiguous. Germline CDR1 and CDR2: LNHDA and SQIVND (reference sequence). V was trimmed by 3 bases and J by 7 bases, leaving 3 bases between them. This CDR3 is built from 10 residues.

In its sample, this clonotype was seen many times. The chain is built from TRBV7-8 and TRBJ1-2; D gene unclear. Germline loops: CDR1 SGHVS, CDR2 FQNEAQ. V lost 5 bases, J lost 1 base, and 17 bases lay in between. The CDR3 totals 16 residues. In nucleotides, the CDR3 is TGTGCCAGCAGCCTAGGTCCCCGAGGGAATAACTATGGCTACACCTTC. This translates into CASSLGPRGNNYGYTF.

V is TRBV20-1 and J is TRBJ2-1; TRBD2 agrees at 14 bases. Losses at the gene ends were 1 base for V and 8 bases for J; bases not matched to a gene: 13. CDR3 length: 18 residues. Germline CDR1 is DFQATT and CDR2 is SNEGSKA (reference sequence). The CDR3 DNA is TGCAGTGCTAGAGGTAAACCGGGACTAGCGGGAGAGAAGGATGAGCAGTTCTTC. Amino acid sequence: CSARGKPGLAGEKDEQFF.

This clonotype has a count of ten or more. The genes are TRBV11-2 and TRBJ2-3; 11 bases agree with TRBD2. The CDR3 is 16 residues long. The germline gives CDR1 SGHAT, CDR2 FQNNGV. Losses at the gene ends were 5 bases for V and 1 base for J; bases not matched to a gene: 5. The CDR3 DNA reads TGTGCCAGCAGCGGTGGGACTAGCGGTCGCACAGATACGCAGTATTTT. Its translation is CASSGGTSGRTDTQYF.

This clonotype was recorded at least ten times. The chain joins TRBV28 to TRBJ2-1, with TRBD2 identical over 7 bases. The J segment lost 8 bases and the V segment lost 7 bases, leaving 14 bases of the junction unmatched. Germline V gene lookup returns CDR1 MDHEN and CDR2 SYDVKM. This CDR3 is 15 amino acids long. The chain's CDR3 is CASTMGGEGNYEQFF. The CDR3 DNA is TGTGCCAGCACCATGGGGGGGGAGGGCAATTATGAGCAGTTCTTC.

This clonotype showed up many times. The gene calls are TRBV11-2 and TRBJ2-1, with TRBD1 matching 9 bases. With V trimmed by 2 bases and J by 4 bases, 6 bases remained unmatched. Per germline, CDR1 SGHAT and CDR2 FQNNGV. The CDR3 extends over 16 amino acids. The CDR3 spells CASSLNSGTGYNEQFF. CDR3 sequence (DNA): TGTGCCAGCAGCTTAAACTCCGGGACAGGGTACAATGAGCAGTTCTTC. Full variable domain (missing parts from reference TRBV11-2 and TRBJ2-1): EAGVAQSPRYKIIEKRQSVAFWCNPISGHATLYWYQQILGQGPKLLIQFQNNGVVDDSQLPKDRFSAERLKGVDSTLKIQPAKLEDSAVYLCASSLNSGTGYNEQFFGPGTRLTVL.

In the case of this clonotype: An end of the junction does not agree with germline; a read error may underlie this. The chain couples TRBV4-1 to TRBJ2-1; the D is unclear. The CDR3 extends over 13 amino acids. CDR1 and CDR2 (germline): MGHRA, YSYEKL. The CDR3 nucleotides are TGCGCCAGCAGCCTCCCTAGTGCCAATGGGCAGTTCTTC. It translates to CASSLPSANGQFF.

This clonotype occurred a few times. The rearrangement links TRBV6-1 to TRBJ2-7; D may be TRBD2 (5 bases). Trimming cost V 5 bases and J 3 bases, with 17 bases left between them. This CDR3 has 15 residues. Germline loops: CDR1 MNHNS, CDR2 SASEGT. The CDR3 bases are TGTGCCAGCAGTATCTCCCACCCGGGAAACTACGAGCAGTACTTC. Translating it yields CASSISHPGNYEQYF.

Concerning this clonotype: The DNA is left out, because the CDR3 cannot be placed on it with certainty; the CDR3 is given as TCRdb lists it. The chain has TRBV24-1 and TRBJ2-2; TRBD1, as called in the table, went unchecked against the DNA. Germline V lookup: CDR1 KGHDR, CDR2 SFDVKD. With termini counted, the CDR3 has 23 amino acids. The chain's CDR3 is CATSDFTGCYEQYFGPDTGELFF.

The table lists this clonotype with many counts. The CDR3 here is CASSSPHVLNTEAFF. The CDR3 bases are TGTGCCAGCAGTTCCCCCCATGTCCTAAACACTGAAGCTTTCTTT. V gene TRBV12-3 or TRBV12-4 combines with J gene TRBJ1-1; no clear D. This CDR3 spans 15 amino acids. V shed 4 bases and J shed 2 bases, with 14 bases lying between them.

The rearrangement joins TRBV19 to TRBJ1-2, with a weak D call TRBD1 (6 bases). Germline-derived CDR1 and CDR2 are LNHDA and SQIVND (reference sequence). The V gene lost 2 bases and the J gene lost 9 bases, with 13 bases spanning the gap. The length of the CDR3 is 13 residues. This CDR3 reads CASSITGSWSYTF. The CDR3 bases are TGTGCCAGTAGTATAACAGGGTCTTGGAGCTACACCTTC.

This clonotype was seen repeatedly, ten times or more. CDR3 in amino acids: CASSLLSANTGELFF. For the CDR3, the DNA is TGCGCCAGCAGCTTGTTAAGCGCGAACACCGGGGAGCTGTTTTTT. This sequence joins TRBV5-1 and TRBJ2-2; no clear D gene. The germline gives CDR1 SGHRS, CDR2 YFSETQ. CDR3 length: 15 residues. Between the trimmed V and J ends, which lost 1 base and 0 bases, there was a span of 7 bases.

This clonotype was seen repeatedly, ten times or more. The gene calls are TRBV15 and TRBJ1-3; possible D gene TRBD1, 5 bases. This CDR3 contains 18 residues. Trimming removed 1 base at V and 0 bases at J, with 16 bases between. The V gene's germline CDR1 is LNHNV and CDR2 YYDKDF (reference sequence). CDR3 sequence: CATSRVPGTALSGNTIYF. As DNA, the CDR3 is TGTGCCACCAGCAGAGTACCCGGGACTGCCCTCTCTGGAAACACCATATATTTT.

This clonotype was recorded a few times. The V gene is TRBV12-5, the J gene TRBJ2-7; no definite D call. V dropped 6 bases and J dropped 4 bases, with 10 bases sitting between them. This CDR3 contains 12 residues. CDR1 and CDR2 (germline): LGHNT, FRNRAP. The CDR3 loop reads CASGYTPYEQYF. CDR3 coding DNA: TGTGCTAGTGGCTATACCCCTTACGAGCAGTACTTC.

In this sample, this clonotype turned up a few times. The chain couples TRBV7-3 to TRBJ2-3; a weak D match, TRBD2 (5 bases). Between the trimmed V and J ends, which lost 2 bases and 4 bases, there was a span of 10 bases. This CDR3 is 14 amino acids long. Germline assignment: CDR1 SGHTA and CDR2 FQGTGA. In nucleotides, the CDR3 is TGTGCCAGCAGCTTACTAGCCCGGGCAGATACGCAGTATTTT. As protein: CASSLLARADTQYF.

In its sample, this clonotype was seen many times. V gene TRBV5-1 combines with J gene TRBJ2-2; either TRBD1 or TRBD2 may fit D (5 bases each). Deletions cut 4 bases from V and 2 bases from J, with 15 bases between. The germline V gene encodes CDR1 SGHRS and CDR2 YFSETQ. The CDR3 has 16 amino acids. The CDR3 coding sequence is TGCGCCAGCAGCCAAATTCGGGACGGAAACACCGGGGAGCTGTTTTTT. The encoded protein is CASSQIRDGNTGELFF.

This clonotype was seen many times. The CDR3 DNA reads TGCGCCAGCAGCTCACTACTCCCCGGGGGCACTGAAGCTTTCTTT. It translates to CASSSLLPGGTEAFF. This chain connects TRBV5-1 to TRBJ1-1; tentatively, D is TRBD1 (5 bases). Per the germline V gene, CDR1 is SGHRS and CDR2 is YFSETQ. This CDR3 is 15 amino acids long. V was trimmed by 3 bases and J by 4 bases, leaving 16 bases between them.